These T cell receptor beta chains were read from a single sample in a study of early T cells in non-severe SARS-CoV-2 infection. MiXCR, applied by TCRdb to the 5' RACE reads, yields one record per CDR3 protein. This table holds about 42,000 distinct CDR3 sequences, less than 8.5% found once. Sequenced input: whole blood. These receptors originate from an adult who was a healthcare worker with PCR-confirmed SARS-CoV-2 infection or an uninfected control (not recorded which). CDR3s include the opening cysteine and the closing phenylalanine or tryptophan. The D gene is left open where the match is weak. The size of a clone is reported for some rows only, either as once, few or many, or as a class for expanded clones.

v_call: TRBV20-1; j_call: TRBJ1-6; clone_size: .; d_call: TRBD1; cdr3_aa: CSARKRTGGSYNSPLHF; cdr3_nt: TGCAGTGCCCGGAAAAGGACAGGGGGATCCTATAATTCACCCCTCCACTTT
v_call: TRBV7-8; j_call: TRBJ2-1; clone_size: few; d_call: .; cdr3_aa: CASSFSPYNEQFF; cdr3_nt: TGTGCCAGCAGCTTTAGCCCTTACAATGAGCAGTTCTTC
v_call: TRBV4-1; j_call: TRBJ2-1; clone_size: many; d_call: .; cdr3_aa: CASSPGHVSEQFF; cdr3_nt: TGCGCCAGCAGCCCGGGACATGTGAGTGAGCAGTTCTTC
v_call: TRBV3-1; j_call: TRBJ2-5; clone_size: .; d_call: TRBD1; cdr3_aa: CASSRDRVVGEETQYF; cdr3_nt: TGTGCCAGCAGCCGGGACAGGGTCGTGGGGGAAGAGACCCAGTACTTC
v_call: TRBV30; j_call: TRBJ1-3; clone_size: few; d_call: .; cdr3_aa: CAWSVKADPGNTIYF; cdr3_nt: TGTGCCTGGAGTGTAAAGGCAGATCCCGGAAACACCATATATTTT
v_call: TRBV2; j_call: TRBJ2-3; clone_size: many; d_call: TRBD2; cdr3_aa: CASIPGLAGFTDTQYF; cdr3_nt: TGTGCCAGCATTCCGGGACTAGCGGGATTCACAGATACGCAGTATTTT
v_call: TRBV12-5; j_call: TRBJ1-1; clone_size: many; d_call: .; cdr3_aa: CASGSRREDGIMNTEAFF; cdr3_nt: TGTGCTAGTGGTTCCCGCCGGGAAGATGGAATCATGAACACTGAAGCTTTCTTT
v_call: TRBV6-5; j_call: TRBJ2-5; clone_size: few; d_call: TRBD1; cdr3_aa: CAARGGRETQYF; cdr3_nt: TGTGCCGCCCGAGGGGGCCGAGAGACCCAGTACTTC
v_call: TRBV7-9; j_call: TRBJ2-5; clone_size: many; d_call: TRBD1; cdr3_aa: CASSSRTGSQETQYF; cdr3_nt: TGTGCCAGCAGCTCGAGGACAGGTTCCCAAGAGACCCAGTACTTC
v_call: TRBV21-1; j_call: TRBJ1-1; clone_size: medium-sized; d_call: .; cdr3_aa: CASSKGDRGLNTEAFF; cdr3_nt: TGTGCCAGCAGCAAAGGGGACAGGGGACTGAACACTGAAGCTTTCTTT
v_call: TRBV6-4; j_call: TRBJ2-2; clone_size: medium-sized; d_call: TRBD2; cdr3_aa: CASSDGASGPTGELFF; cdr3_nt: TGTGCCAGCAGTGACGGGGCTAGCGGTCCCACCGGGGAGCTGTTTTTT
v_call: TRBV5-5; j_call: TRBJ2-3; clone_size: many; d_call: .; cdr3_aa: CASSFRTAGTDTQYF; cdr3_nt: TGTGCCAGCAGCTTCAGGACCGCCGGCACAGATACGCAGTATTTT
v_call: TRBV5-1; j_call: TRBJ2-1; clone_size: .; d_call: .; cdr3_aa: CASSSPQGEDSYNEQFF; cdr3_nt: TGCGCCAGCAGCTCACCCCAGGGGGAGGACTCCTACAATGAGCAGTTCTTC
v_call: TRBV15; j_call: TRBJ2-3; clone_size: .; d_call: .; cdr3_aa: CATSRITDTQYF; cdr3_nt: TGTGCCACCAGCAGGATCACAGATACGCAGTATTTT
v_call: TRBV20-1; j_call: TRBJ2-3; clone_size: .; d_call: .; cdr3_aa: CSASRGATDTQYF; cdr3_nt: TGCAGTGCTAGCCGGGGCGCCACAGATACGCAGTATTTT
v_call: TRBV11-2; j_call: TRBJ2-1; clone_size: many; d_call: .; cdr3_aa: CASSLGPQSSYNEQFF; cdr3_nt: TGTGCCAGCAGCTTAGGCCCCCAGAGCTCCTACAATGAGCAGTTCTTC